The entry that follows covers one TCR beta chain sequence. The V gene end was trimmed by 6 bases and the J gene end by 0 bases; junction bases not matched to a gene: 12. The CDR3 sequence is 18 residues long. Germline CDR1 reads KGHSH; CDR2 reads LQKENI. These data belong to a study of T-cell reconstitution after alpha-beta-depleted transplantation in children. A TCRbeta library incorporating unique molecular identifiers was prepared. TCRdb independently ran MiXCR on the PCR reads; one entry per CDR3 protein. The sample lists around 200,000 distinct CDR3 sequences; around 10% were seen once. The chain has TRBV18 and TRBJ2-2; TRBD1 matches 8 bases. The specimen was PBMCs from the stem cell graft donor, collected from the stem cell graft. The clonotype comes from a human donor who donated a stem cell graft to a child with acute lymphoblastic leukemia. The CDR3 region has the DNA TGTGCCAGCTCGCAAGTCCCGGGACAGGATCCGAACACCGGGGAGCTGTTTTTT. Amino acids: CASSQVPGQDPNTGELFF.